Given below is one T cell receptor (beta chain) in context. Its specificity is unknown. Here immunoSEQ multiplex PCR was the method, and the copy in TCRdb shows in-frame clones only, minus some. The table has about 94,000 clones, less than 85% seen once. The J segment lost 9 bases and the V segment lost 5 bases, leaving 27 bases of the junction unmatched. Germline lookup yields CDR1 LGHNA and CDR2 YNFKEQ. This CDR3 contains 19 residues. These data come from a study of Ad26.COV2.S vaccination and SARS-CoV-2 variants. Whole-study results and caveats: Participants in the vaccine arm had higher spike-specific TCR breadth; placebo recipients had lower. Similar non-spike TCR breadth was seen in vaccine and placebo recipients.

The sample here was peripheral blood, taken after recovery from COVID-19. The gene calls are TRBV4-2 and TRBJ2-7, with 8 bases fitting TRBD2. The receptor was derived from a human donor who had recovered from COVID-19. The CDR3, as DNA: TGTGCCAGCAGCGACTCATTACGGGCTTCCGGACTAGCCCCGGGGGGGCAGTACTTC. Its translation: CASSDSLRASGLAPGGQYF.